This record covers a single T cell receptor (beta chain). This clone was recorded a few times. It has no known antigen specificity. One base away there is no much larger clone; base qualities are not given. Inclusive of the bounding cysteine and phenylalanine, the CDR3 is 16 residues long. Only the CDR3 portion is preserved as DNA: 48 bases, with reading frame beginning at the first base. For CDR1 and CDR2, the germline V gene lists SGHDT and YYEEEE. V gives up 1 base and J gives up 2 bases, and the segment between their germline ends measures 13 bases. The data are from a study of cytomegalovirus exposure and HLA in healthy donors (dated by TCRdb to the late 2010s). With respect to the entire study: An earlier analysis of some 600 of the donors reported under 300 Gb of sequence data and around 120 million unique TCR beta sequences obtained from 180 million or so T cells. Along with the approximately 700-subject first cohort, a separate validation cohort of more than 90 different subjects was used. All discovery cohort repertoires had been generated on a single sequencing platform. Both class I and class II loci were covered by HLA typing, at four-digit resolution. A later analysis re-examined previously published TCR beta repertoires from just over 650 donors and added high-resolution HLA genotyping to investigate patterns of TCR occurrence. Donor age, sex, ethnicity and CMV serostatus were collected together with the repertoire data. Among the 398 genotyped donors, roughly 80% belonged to the genetic ancestry cluster associated with self-reported Caucasian donors. The T cell repertoires of around 730 subjects were profiled by immunosequencing and related to cytomegalovirus serostatus. The number of donors typed differed by locus, with 629-630 for A, B, C, DRB1 and DQB1, roughly 520 for DQA1, 600 to 610 for DPA1, and under 490 for DPB1. Because of strong linkage in the cohort, a handful of DR-DQ haplotypes were treated as single units for association and clustering. The study was designed to test whether signatures of past pathogen exposure could be identified by cataloging public T cell receptors. Roughly 310 gigabases of sequencing data and roughly 90 million unique TCR sequences were included in an early release covering under 650 HLA-typed donors. A later genetic analysis used genome-wide SNP genotypes for about three fifths of the 666 donors, treating that subset as a discovery cohort. To predict cytomegalovirus infection status, the study brought together high-throughput TCR immunosequencing, statistical association of individual TCRs with disease status, and machine learning. On average, 235,054 unique TCR beta nucleotide sequences were sequenced per donor among fewer than 500 genotyped donors of the cohort, with roughly 18% of those sequences being non-productive. Rather than drawing on any new phenotypic data, the later analysis identified candidate immune exposures from TCR beta sequences and the way those sequences occurred across donors. In an earlier analysis of 587 of the donors, high-throughput TCR beta sequencing was used to judge whether each TCR beta V gene segment behaved as functional or pseudogenic.

Receptors were amplified or captured by the immunoSEQ multiplex PCR assay. The multiplex PCR relied on a mix of 60 forward primers for TCR Vbeta segments and 13 reverse primers for TCR Jbeta segments. The CDR3 region of rearranged TCR beta genes was amplified from genomic DNA by a multiplex PCR assay. The amplified TCR beta libraries were sequenced on the Illumina HiSeq System as 87-base-pair reads. The source study handled its data this way. A later analysis tallied around 80 million unique TCR beta chains across the 700 or so repertoires, and around 9.9 million of those chains were shared by two or more donors. To remove PCR and sequencing errors, raw reads were error-corrected and collapsed into unique sequences using a nearest-neighbor algorithm that merged closely related sequences. CDR3 sequences were aligned to IMGT reference sequences to assign V, D and J gene segments. For a sequence to be retained, a match of at least six nucleotides was required to both a V gene segment and a J gene segment. A rearrangement counted as productive if the CDR3 had no stop codons and remained in frame with V and J, and every other rearrangement counted as non-productive. CDR3 was defined according to IMGT convention as the region running from the second conserved V-encoded cysteine to the conserved J-encoded phenylalanine. The earlier analysis of approximately 500 of the donors excluded sequences that lacked an unambiguous match to a single V gene segment. In an earlier analysis of several hundred of the donors, V segments were called functional above 56.7% productive rearrangements and were called segregating when the between-donor standard deviation exceeded 5%. A statistical classification framework was developed to diagnose cytomegalovirus status using the catalog of TCR beta chain sequences. In a later analysis, TCR nucleotide sequences were compared against IMGT/GENE-DB human TR gene sequences so that V and J genes could be assigned. The TCRdist pipeline was used in a later analysis to assign CDR3 sequences and most-parsimonious VDJ recombination scenarios. In a later analysis, each TCR beta chain was defined by its CDR3 amino acid sequence together with its V-gene family, and reads lacking a unique V-gene family were excluded. As a way to deal with suspected cross-contamination and a sequencing artifact, a later analysis dropped roughly 620 nucleotide sequences that were highly shared and had low generation probability. For each public chain, a later analysis derived a clonal expansion index from normalized ranks of inferred template counts within each repertoire. In a later analysis, generation probabilities were computed using a VDJ recombination model fitted to out-of-frame rearrangements, and the results were checked against IGoR. A later analysis scored TCR-TCR, TCR-HLA and TCR-CMV co-occurrence with hypergeometric tests, applying a repertoire-size bias correction to TCR pairs. In a later analysis, false discovery rates were estimated by permuting HLA or CMV assignments 20 times. In a later analysis, co-occurring TCRs were grouped using DBSCAN, with TCRdist sequence similarity added in when clustering inside HLA-allele-positive subsets. For co-occurrence clustering, repertoires with fewer than 30,000 or more than 120,000 public chains were excluded, along with about five repertoires with anomalous nucleotide sharing. Not all clones reach the TCRdb copy of this immuneACCESS table, which keeps in-frame sequences only. Checked studies attribute under half of the gap to unresolved V genes and leave the rest unexplained. The V and J calls and clone size come from that table; D and trimming were worked out from the DNA. The sample data list roughly 110,000 clones, and approximately 80% of these were observed just once. The leading ten clones occupy about a fifth of the sample.

Broader findings and caveats from the paper: HLA typing was unavailable for some donors at each locus, so association tests used only the typed subset. The 87-base-pair reads could not distinguish some IMGT-functional V segments, including TRBV6-2 and TRBV6-3, so those segments were excluded. In a later analysis, the rate of TCR association differed among HLA loci, with DRB1 alleles having the most associated TCRs and HLA-C alleles having the fewest. The cohort was sequenced for TCR beta chains only, and without alpha or paired-chain data the features that could be detected were limited. A few of the identified cytomegalovirus-associated TCR beta chains were confirmed in vitro to be specific for cytomegalovirus antigens. Most CMV-associated TCR beta chains appeared to be HLA-restricted in a later analysis, and the HLA associations seemed to be driven largely by CMV exposure. A later genetic analysis reported fewer N-insertions in productive TCRs among donors in an Asian-associated ancestry cluster than the roughly 690-donor mean. An earlier analysis of approximately 530 of the donors showed that most TCR beta V segments appeared in productive rearrangements either about 90% or about 30% of the time, which broadly matched IMGT annotations. Specific HLA alleles were associated with over 15,000 TCR beta sequences at a false discovery rate of 0.05 in a later analysis. The study listed 164 TCR beta chains as associated with cytomegalovirus. Because counts were too low, about 18 rarely observed V segments, including chromosome 9 orphons, were excluded from the earlier analysis of 587 of the donors. While some public TCRs were present in many individuals, most TCR sequences turned up only very rarely across donors. In both the original and validation cohorts, the classifier was reported to diagnose cytomegalovirus status with high specificity and sensitivity. A later analysis found that HLA-associated TCR beta chains were more clonally expanded and had lower generation probabilities than equally common non-associated chains. CMV serostatus was the only immune exposure information available for the cohort. Presence/absence analyses assumed roughly uniform sequencing depth across donors, an assumption that may not hold. A cluster of highly shared sequence variants was judged likely to be a technical artifact of the sequencing pipeline. The authors suggested that the approach could potentially be generalized to other disease states and immunological phenotypes. Correlated functional status among segregating V segments might reflect linkage disequilibrium, but an unknown experimental factor could not be ruled out. Assigning TCR associations to individual alleles was difficult when HLA alleles, especially DR and DQ, strongly co-occurred. In a later analysis, several top co-occurrence clusters were reported to appear linked to parvovirus B19, influenza, CMV and Epstein-Barr virus. A further reported finding was that TCR beta sequences accurately predicted the HLA-A and HLA-B alleles for most subjects in the first cohort. An association between a missense DCLRE1C variant and V-gene and J-gene trimming of TCR beta chains was found in a later genetic analysis and replicated in an independent cohort.

The cohort was made up of roughly 670 healthy bone marrow donors. All cohort members were sampled while nominally healthy, although unrecorded immune exposures were likely present. The donor was CMV seropositive and belonged to the group of 250 to 300 seropositive cohort members. Each donor provided a peripheral blood sample, and peripheral blood mononuclear cells were used for TCR beta sequencing. Genomic DNA was extracted from the blood cell samples with the Qiagen DNeasy Blood Extraction Kit. This sequence uses TRBV5-6 and TRBJ2-1; TRBD2 is perhaps the D gene, given 6 matching bases. This TCR was recovered from a man aged 30 to 45 in good health and CMV-seropositive. The sample consisted of PBMCs. The sequenced DNA is TGTGCCAGCAGCTTGTTCGGGACTCAAACCTACAATGAGCAGTTCTTC. This codes for CASSLFGTQTYNEQFF.